This TCR beta chain was obtained from a study of control samples from healthy donors and cancer patients. Only in-frame clones appear in the TCRdb table, and some are missing; sequencing was by immunoSEQ multiplex PCR. This table has about 110,000 clones, about 89% appearing once. This CDR3 spans 16 amino acids. Germline trimming cut 5 bases from V and 7 bases from J; bases unmatched to any gene: 14. From germline, CDR1 is MNHNY and CDR2 SVGAGI (reference sequence). The chain combines TRBV6-6 with TRBJ2-1, with TRBD2 identical over 7 bases. This receptor was identified in a woman aged 45-60 years in good health. The sequencing input was blood. This CDR3 is CASSREAGWLANEQFF. CDR3 sequence (DNA): TGTGCCAGCAGTCGAGAAGCGGGATGGTTGGCAAATGAGCAGTTCTTC.